These 14 T cell receptor beta chains came from one sample sequenced in a study of T-cell reconstitution after alpha-beta-depleted transplantation in children (TCRdb year 2016). Libraries came from PCR. Sequencing was carried out with an Illumina HiSeq 2500. To normalize quantification of the TCRbeta repertoire, the TCR libraries were built with molecular barcoding that relied on unique molecular identifiers. TCRdb trimmed the raw reads at Q25, called clones with MiXCR and kept productive beta chains. Every distinct CDR3 protein forms one entry, paired with its most common genes and DNA. The sample contains 500,000 or so distinct CDR3 sequences, approximately 30% of them found a single time. The ten biggest clones cover 2% to 2.5% of the sample. Sequencing used PBMCs from the stem cell graft donor, obtained from the stem cell graft. These receptors all come from a human donor who donated a stem cell graft to a child with aplastic anemia.

The genes are TRBV12-3 or TRBV12-4 and TRBJ1-1; D is possibly TRBD1 (5 bases). The length of the CDR3 is 13 residues. V was trimmed by 2 bases and J by 4 bases, leaving 8 bases between them. In DNA, the CDR3 is TGTGCCAGCAGTTTATTCGGGGGCACTGAAGCTTTCTTT. Its translation: CASSLFGGTEAFF.

The chain carries TRBV29-1 and TRBJ1-2; a possible D gene is TRBD1 (5 bases). The germline V and J ends were trimmed by 1 base and 0 bases, with 9 bases remaining between them. CDR3 length: 14 amino acids. Looked up from germline, CDR1 is SQVTM and CDR2 is ANQGSEA. This CDR3 reads CSVEGQGTNYGYTF. The CDR3 DNA follows: TGCAGCGTTGAAGGGCAGGGCACTAACTATGGCTACACCTTC.

This clonotype was seen more than once but under ten times. V and J are TRBV29-1 and TRBJ2-4; no firm D call. Germline V CDR1 and CDR2: SQVTM, ANQGSEA. With 4 bases removed from V and 0 bases from J, the gap between germline ends came to 7 bases. CDR3 length: 13 residues. The CDR3 sequence is CSVVGLAKNIQYF. The CDR3 region has the DNA TGCAGCGTTGTGGGTCTAGCCAAAAACATTCAGTACTTC.

The chain is built from TRBV3-1 and TRBJ2-1; TRBD2 matches at 7 bases. Germline CDR1 and CDR2: LGHDT and YNNKEL (reference sequence). V was pared by 5 bases and J by 0 bases, with 4 bases of the junction left unmatched. CDR3 length: 15 amino acids. The CDR3 loop is CASSWKRGSYNEQFF. The CDR3 DNA reads TGTGCCAGCAGCTGGAAGCGGGGCTCCTACAATGAGCAGTTCTTC.

The chain joins TRBV6-5 to TRBJ1-2; D not resolved. Germline values: CDR1 MNHEY, CDR2 SVGAGI. The CDR3 contains 16 residues. V shed 0 bases and J shed 1 base, with 12 bases lying between them. CDR3 protein: CASSYSSKGINYGYTF. CDR3 nucleotide sequence: TGTGCCAGCAGTTACTCGAGTAAAGGGATTAACTATGGCTACACCTTC.

This clonotype has only a few counts. V usage is TRBV4-2 and J usage is TRBJ2-5; TRBD2 matches at 12 bases. V gave up 0 bases and J gave up 4 bases; unmatched junction bases: 9. The CDR3 extends over 18 amino acids. Germline CDR1 LGHNA, CDR2 YNFKEQ. For the CDR3, the DNA is TGTGCCAGCAGCCAAGAGCTAGCGGGAGGGCCAATCGCAGAGACCCAGTACTTC. Its protein product is CASSQELAGGPIAETQYF.

There are a few counts of this clonotype. This chain links TRBV2 with TRBJ2-4; 11 nucleotides line up with TRBD2. Germline trimming cut 4 bases from V and 5 bases from J; bases unmatched to any gene: 7. CDR1 is SNHLY and CDR2 is FYNNEI in the germline V gene. The CDR3 has 16 amino acids. The CDR3 sequence is CASSATTSGNQNIQYF. In DNA, the CDR3 is TGTGCCAGCAGTGCTACGACTAGCGGGAACCAAAACATTCAGTACTTC.

This clonotype occurred a few times. The rearrangement uses TRBV28 and TRBJ1-5; D gene uncertain. Trimming stripped 6 bases from V and 2 bases from J, with 8 bases between. Germline CDR1 and CDR2: MDHEN and SYDVKM. The CDR3 totals 13 residues. This CDR3 reads CASSSRGNQPQHF. DNA for the CDR3: TGTGCCAGCAGCTCACGGGGCAATCAGCCCCAGCATTTT.

This chain connects TRBV5-5 to TRBJ2-1; 7 nucleotides align to TRBD1. V shed 9 bases, J shed 2 bases, and the junction held 11 bases outside the gene matches. The CDR3 covers 15 residues. CDR1 is SGHKS and CDR2 is YYEKEE in the germline V gene (reference sequence). This CDR3 reads CATEKTGHTYNEQFF. Written as DNA, the CDR3 is TGTGCCACCGAAAAGACAGGGCACACCTACAATGAGCAGTTCTTC.

This clonotype was seen many times. The rearrangement links TRBV6-8 to TRBJ2-7; D uncertain. V lost 2 bases to trimming and J lost 3 bases, with 2 bases between them. Germline V gene lookup returns CDR1 MNHGY and CDR2 SAAAGT. CDR3 length: 11 amino acids. CDR3 sequence: CASSYRYEQYF. The CDR3 DNA is TGTGCCAGCAGTTACCGCTACGAGCAGTACTTC.

The rearrangement links TRBV6-1 to TRBJ1-2; D remains unclear. Trimming stripped 1 base from V and 8 bases from J, with 5 bases between. Per germline, CDR1 MNHNS and CDR2 SASEGT. The CDR3 is 11 amino acids. CDR3 nucleotide sequence: TGTGCCAGCAGTGAAGGATGGGGCTACACCTTC. Translated: CASSEGWGYTF.

The J gene is TRBJ2-5, the V gene TRBV12-3 or TRBV12-4, with 7 bases identical to TRBD2. The CDR3 spans 13 residues. J was trimmed by 5 bases and V by 6 bases; bases with no gene match: 6. Here the CDR3 reads CASSAWEGETQYF. The CDR3, as DNA: TGTGCCAGCAGCGCTTGGGAGGGCGAGACCCAGTACTTC.

CDR3 in DNA: TGTGCCAGCAGGACGACAGGACGACAAGAGACCCAGTACTTC. It translates to CASRTTGRQETQYF. The chain has TRBV11-1 and TRBJ2-5; tentative D call: TRBD1 (6 bases). The CDR3 is made up of 14 amino acids. The germline V gene has CDR1 SGHAT and CDR2 FQDESV (reference sequence). V was clipped by 6 bases and J by 2 bases, with 13 bases between them.

The chain combines TRBV7-2 with TRBJ2-1, with D uncertain. The CDR3 is made up of 11 amino acids. Deletions cut 5 bases from V and 9 bases from J, with 8 bases between. Looked up from germline, CDR1 is SGHTA and CDR2 is FQGNSA. CDR3 DNA: TGTGCCAGCAGCCGACCGGGTGAGCAGTTCTTC. It codes for CASSRPGEQFF.